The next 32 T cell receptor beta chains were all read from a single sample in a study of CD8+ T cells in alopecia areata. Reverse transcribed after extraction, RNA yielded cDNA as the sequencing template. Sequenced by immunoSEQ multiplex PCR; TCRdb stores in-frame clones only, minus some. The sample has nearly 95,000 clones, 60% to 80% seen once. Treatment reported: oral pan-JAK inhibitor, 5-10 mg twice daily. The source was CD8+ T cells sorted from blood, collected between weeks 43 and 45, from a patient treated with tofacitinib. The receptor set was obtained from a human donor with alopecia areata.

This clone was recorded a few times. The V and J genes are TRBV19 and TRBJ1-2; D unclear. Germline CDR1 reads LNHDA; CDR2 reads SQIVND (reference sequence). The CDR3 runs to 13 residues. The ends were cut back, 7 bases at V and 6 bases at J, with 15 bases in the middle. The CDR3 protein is CASTYGVFDGYTF. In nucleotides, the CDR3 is TGTGCCAGTACTTACGGAGTATTCGATGGCTACACCTTC.

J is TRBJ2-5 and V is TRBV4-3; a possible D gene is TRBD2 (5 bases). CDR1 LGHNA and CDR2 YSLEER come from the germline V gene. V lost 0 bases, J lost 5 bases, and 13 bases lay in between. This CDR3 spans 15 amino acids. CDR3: CASSQDRGNRETQYF. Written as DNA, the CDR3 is TGCGCCAGCAGCCAAGATAGAGGGAACCGGGAGACCCAGTACTTC.

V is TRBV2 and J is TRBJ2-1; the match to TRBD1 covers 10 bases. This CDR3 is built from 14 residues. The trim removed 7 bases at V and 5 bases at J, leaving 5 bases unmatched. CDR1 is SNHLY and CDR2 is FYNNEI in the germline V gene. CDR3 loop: CASIGTGVNNEQFF. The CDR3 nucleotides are TGTGCCAGCATTGGGACAGGGGTAAACAATGAGCAGTTCTTC.

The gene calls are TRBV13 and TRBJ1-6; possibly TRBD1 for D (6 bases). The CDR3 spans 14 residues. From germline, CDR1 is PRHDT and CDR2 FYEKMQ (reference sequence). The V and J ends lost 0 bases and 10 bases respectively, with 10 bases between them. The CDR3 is CASSLGQGGSPLHF. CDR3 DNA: TGTGCCAGCAGCTTAGGACAGGGCGGGTCACCCCTCCACTTT.

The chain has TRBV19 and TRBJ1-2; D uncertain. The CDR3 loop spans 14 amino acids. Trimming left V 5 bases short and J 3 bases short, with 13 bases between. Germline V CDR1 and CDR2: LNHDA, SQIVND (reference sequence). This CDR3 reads CASSAWFHYYGYTF. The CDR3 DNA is TGTGCCAGTAGTGCTTGGTTCCACTACTATGGCTACACCTTC.

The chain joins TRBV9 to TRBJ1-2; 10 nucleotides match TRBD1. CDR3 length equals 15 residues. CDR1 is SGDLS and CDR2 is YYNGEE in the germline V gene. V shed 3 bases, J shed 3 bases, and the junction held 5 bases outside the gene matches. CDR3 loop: CASSGGDRGDYGYTF. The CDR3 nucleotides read TGTGCCAGCAGCGGAGGGGACAGGGGAGACTATGGCTACACCTTC.

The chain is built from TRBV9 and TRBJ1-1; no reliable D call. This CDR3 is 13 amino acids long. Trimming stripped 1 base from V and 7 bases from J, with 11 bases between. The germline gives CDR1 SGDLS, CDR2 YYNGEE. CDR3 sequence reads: CASSVPVLSEAFF. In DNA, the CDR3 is TGTGCCAGCAGCGTACCCGTTTTGAGTGAAGCTTTCTTT.

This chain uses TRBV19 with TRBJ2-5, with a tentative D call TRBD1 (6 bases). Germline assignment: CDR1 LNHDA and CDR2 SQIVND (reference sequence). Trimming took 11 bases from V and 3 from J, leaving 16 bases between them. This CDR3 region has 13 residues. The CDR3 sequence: CACSGVGEETQYF. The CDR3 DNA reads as TGTGCCTGCTCAGGGGTAGGGGAAGAGACCCAGTACTTC.

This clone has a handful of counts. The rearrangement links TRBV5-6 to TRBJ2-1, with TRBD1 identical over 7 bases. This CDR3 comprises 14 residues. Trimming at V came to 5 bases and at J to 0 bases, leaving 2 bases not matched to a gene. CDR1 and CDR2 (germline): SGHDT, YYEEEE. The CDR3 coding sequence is TGTGCCAGCAGTTGGGACAGCTCCTACAATGAGCAGTTCTTC. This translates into CASSWDSSYNEQFF.

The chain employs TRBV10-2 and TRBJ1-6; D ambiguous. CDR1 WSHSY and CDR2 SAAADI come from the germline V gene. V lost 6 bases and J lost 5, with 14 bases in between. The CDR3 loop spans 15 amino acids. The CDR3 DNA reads TGCGCCAGCAGAGGGATTGGACTGGATAATTCACCCCTCCACTTT. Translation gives CASRGIGLDNSPLHF.

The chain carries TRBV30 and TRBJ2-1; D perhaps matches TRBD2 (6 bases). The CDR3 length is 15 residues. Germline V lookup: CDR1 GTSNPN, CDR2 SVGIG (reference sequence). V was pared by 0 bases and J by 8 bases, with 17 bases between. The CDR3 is CAWSVPGGAEHEQFF. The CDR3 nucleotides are TGTGCCTGGAGTGTACCAGGCGGGGCTGAGCATGAGCAGTTCTTC. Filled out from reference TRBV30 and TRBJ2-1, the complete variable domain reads SQTIHQWPATLVQPVGSPLSLECTVEGTSNPNLYWYRQAAGRGLQLLFYSVGIGQISSEVPQNLSASRPQDRQFILSSKKLLLSDSGFYLCAWSVPGGAEHEQFFGPGTRLTVL.

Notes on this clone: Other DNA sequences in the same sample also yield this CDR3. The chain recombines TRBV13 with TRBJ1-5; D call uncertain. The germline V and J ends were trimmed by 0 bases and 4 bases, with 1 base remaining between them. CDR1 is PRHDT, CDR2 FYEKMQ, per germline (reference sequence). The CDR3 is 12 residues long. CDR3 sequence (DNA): TGTGCCAGCAGCTTAGGAAATCAGCCCCAGCATTTT. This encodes CASSLGNQPQHF.

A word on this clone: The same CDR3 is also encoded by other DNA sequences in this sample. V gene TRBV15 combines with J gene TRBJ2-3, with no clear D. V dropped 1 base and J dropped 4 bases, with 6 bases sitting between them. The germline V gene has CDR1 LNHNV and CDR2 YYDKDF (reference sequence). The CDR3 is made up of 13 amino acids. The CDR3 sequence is CATSRARADTQYF. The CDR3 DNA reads TGTGCCACCAGCAGAGCCCGCGCAGATACGCAGTATTTT.

CDR3 loop: CASTPGQGAAQPQHF. DNA for the CDR3: TGTGCCAGTACCCCGGGACAGGGGGCTGCTCAGCCCCAGCATTTT. The V call is TRBV19, the J call TRBJ1-5, with 12 bases matching TRBD1. The CDR3 runs 15 residues. Trimming at V came to 7 bases and at J to 6 bases, leaving 7 bases not matched to a gene. In germline, CDR1 is LNHDA, CDR2 SQIVND (reference sequence).

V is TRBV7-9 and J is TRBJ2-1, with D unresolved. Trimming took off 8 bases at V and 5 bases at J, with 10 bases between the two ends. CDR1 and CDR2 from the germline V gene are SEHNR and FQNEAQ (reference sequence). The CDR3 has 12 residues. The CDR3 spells CASVYWNNEQFF. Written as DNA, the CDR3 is TGTGCCAGCGTTTACTGGAACAATGAGCAGTTCTTC.

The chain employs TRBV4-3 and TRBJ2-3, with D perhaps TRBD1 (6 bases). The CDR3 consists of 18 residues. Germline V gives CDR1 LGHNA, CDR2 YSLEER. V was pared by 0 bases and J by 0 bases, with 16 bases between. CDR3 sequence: CASSQDLTGPSSTDTQYF. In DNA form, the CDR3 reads TGCGCCAGCAGCCAAGATCTAACAGGGCCCTCTAGCACAGATACGCAGTATTTT.

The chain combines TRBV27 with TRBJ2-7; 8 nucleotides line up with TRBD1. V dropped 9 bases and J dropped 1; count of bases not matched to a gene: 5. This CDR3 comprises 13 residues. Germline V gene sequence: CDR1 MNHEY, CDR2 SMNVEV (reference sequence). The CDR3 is CASGQGASYEQYF. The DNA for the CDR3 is TGTGCCAGTGGGCAGGGGGCGTCCTACGAGCAGTACTTC.

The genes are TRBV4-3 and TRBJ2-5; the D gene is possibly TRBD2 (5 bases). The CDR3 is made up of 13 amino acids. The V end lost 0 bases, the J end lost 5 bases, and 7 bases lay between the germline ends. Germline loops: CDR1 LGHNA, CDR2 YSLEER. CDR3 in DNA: TGCGCCAGCAGCCAAGATTCGGGGGAGACCCAGTACTTC. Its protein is CASSQDSGETQYF.

This chain's CDR3 is CASSSTSVRTDTQYF. CDR3 DNA: TGTGCCAGCAGTTCCACGTCCGTTCGCACAGATACGCAGTATTTT. This chain links TRBV6-5 with TRBJ2-3; D is ambiguous. CDR3 length equals 15 residues. Germline V gives CDR1 MNHEY, CDR2 SVGAGI. V lost 4 bases and J lost 1, with 12 bases in between.

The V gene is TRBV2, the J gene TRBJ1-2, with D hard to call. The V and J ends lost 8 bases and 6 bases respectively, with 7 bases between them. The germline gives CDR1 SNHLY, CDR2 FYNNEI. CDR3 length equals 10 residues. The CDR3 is CASGDDGYTF. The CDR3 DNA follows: TGTGCCAGCGGGGATGATGGCTACACCTTC.

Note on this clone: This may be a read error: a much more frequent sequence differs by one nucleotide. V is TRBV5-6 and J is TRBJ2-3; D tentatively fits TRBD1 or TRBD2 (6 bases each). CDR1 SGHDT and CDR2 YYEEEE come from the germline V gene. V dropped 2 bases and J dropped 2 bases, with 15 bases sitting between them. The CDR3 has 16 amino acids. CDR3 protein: CASSFGSGALTDTQYF. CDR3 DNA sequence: TGTGCCAGCAGCTTCGGGTCGGGGGCCCTCACAGATACGCAGTATTTT.

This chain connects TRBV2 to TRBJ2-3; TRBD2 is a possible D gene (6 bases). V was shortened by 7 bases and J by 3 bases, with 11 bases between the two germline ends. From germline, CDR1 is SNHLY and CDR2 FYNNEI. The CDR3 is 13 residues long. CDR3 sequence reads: CASTGGATDTQYF. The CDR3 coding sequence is TGTGCCAGCACCGGGGGAGCAACAGATACGCAGTATTTT.

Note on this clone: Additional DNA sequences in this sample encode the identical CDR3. In nucleotides, the CDR3 is TGCGCCAGCAGCTTGACTGGTCCCAACACTGAAGCTTTCTTT. Its protein product is CASSLTGPNTEAFF. The gene calls are TRBV5-1 and TRBJ1-1; D not certain. Trimming took 1 base from V and 2 from J, leaving 9 bases between them. Germline CDR1 reads SGHRS; CDR2 reads YFSETQ. CDR3 length: 14 amino acids.

In DNA form, the CDR3 reads TGTGCCAGCAGCTTAGGGGGCGAGGGTGGCCAGCCCCAGCATTTT. Encoded protein: CASSLGGEGGQPQHF. This sequence joins TRBV13 and TRBJ1-5; unclear D gene. The V gene lost 0 bases and the J gene lost 7 bases, with 13 bases spanning the gap. Germline loops: CDR1 PRHDT, CDR2 FYEKMQ (reference sequence). This CDR3 is 15 amino acids long.

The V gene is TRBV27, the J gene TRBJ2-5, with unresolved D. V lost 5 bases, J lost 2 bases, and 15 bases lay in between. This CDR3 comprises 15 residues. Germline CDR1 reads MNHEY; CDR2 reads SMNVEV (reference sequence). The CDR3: CASSVGSELQETQYF. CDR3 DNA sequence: TGTGCCAGCAGTGTCGGGTCAGAATTACAAGAGACCCAGTACTTC.

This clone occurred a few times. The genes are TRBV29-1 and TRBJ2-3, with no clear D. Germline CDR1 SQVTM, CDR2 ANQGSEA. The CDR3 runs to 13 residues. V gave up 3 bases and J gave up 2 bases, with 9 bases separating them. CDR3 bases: TGCAGCGTTGATGGGCCCGTCACAGATACGCAGTATTTT. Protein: CSVDGPVTDTQYF.

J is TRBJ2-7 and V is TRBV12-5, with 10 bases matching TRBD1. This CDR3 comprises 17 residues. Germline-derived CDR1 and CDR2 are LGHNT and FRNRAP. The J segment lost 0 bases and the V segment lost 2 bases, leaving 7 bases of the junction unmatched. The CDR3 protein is CASGLPSGQGTSYEQYF. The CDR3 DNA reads TGTGCTAGTGGTTTGCCATCGGGACAGGGGACCTCCTACGAGCAGTACTTC.

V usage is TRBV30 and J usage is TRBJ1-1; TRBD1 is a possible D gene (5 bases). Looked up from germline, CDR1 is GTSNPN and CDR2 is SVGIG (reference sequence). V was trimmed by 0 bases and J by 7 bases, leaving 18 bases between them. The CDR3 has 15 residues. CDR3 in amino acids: CAWSVGGGERVEAFF. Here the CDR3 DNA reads TGTGCCTGGAGTGTAGGTGGAGGGGAAAGGGTTGAAGCTTTCTTT.

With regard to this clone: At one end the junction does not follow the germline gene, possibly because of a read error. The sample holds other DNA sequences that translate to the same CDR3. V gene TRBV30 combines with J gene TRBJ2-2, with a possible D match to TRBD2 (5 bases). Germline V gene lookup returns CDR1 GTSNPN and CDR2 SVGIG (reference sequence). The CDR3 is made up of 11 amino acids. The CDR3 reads CAWSNAGELFF. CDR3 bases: TGTGCCTGGAGTAACGCCGGGGAGCTGTTCTTT.

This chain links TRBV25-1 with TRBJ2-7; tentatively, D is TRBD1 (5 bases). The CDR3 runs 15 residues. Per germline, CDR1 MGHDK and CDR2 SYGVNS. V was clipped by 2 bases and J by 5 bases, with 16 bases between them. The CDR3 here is CASSEGWQGFNEQYF. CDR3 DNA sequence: TGTGCCAGCAGTGAAGGGTGGCAGGGTTTCAACGAGCAGTACTTC.

The chain's CDR3 is CASSLDRVGNEQFF. As DNA, the CDR3 is TGTGCCAGCAGCTTAGACAGGGTGGGAAATGAGCAGTTCTTC. The chain combines TRBV7-6 with TRBJ2-1; D perhaps matches TRBD1 (6 bases). Germline-derived CDR1 and CDR2 are SGHVS and FNYEAQ. V shed 1 base and J shed 7 bases, with 11 bases lying between them. This CDR3 comprises 14 residues. Complete variable domain (other parts from reference TRBV7-6 and TRBJ2-1): GAGVSQSPRYKVTKRGQDVALRCDPISGHVSLYWYRQALGQGPEFLTYFNYEAQQDKSGLPNDRFSAERPEGSISTLTIQRTEQRDSAMYRCASSLDRVGNEQFFGPGTRLTVL.

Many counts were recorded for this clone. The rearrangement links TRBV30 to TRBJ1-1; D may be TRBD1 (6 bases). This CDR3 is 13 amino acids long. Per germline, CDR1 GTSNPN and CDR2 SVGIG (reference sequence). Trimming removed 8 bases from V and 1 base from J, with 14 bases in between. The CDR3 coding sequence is TGTGCCAGGCAGGGGCCGACGAACACTGAAGCTTTCTTT. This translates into CARQGPTNTEAFF.